Presented here are 20 T cell receptor beta chains from one specimen sequenced in a study of T cells after yellow fever vaccination. A single record per CDR3 protein comes from TCRdb applying MiXCR to the 5' RACE reads. The table shows approximately 580,000 distinct CDR3 sequences, with roughly a sixth occurring only once. The specimen was PBMCs, collected less than 6 days after the first yellow fever vaccination. The receptors stem from a man aged 18 to 29 who received the YFV17D yellow fever vaccine.

Of note for this clonotype: The conserved phenylalanine or tryptophan is not found at the CDR3 terminus, so this likely reflects a read error. The V gene is TRBV5-1, the J gene TRBJ1-1; the D is unclear. In germline, CDR1 is SGHRS, CDR2 YFSETQ. V lost 0 bases to trimming and J lost 3 bases, with 6 bases between them. The CDR3 runs to 13 residues. Here the CDR3 reads CASSLALDTEAFY. The CDR3 DNA sequence: TGCGCCAGCAGCTTGGCATTAGACACTGAAGCTTTCTAT.

This clonotype was seen a handful of times. The V gene is TRBV20-1, the J gene TRBJ1-5; 8 positions agree with TRBD1. V gave up 6 bases and J gave up 5 bases; unmatched junction bases: 9. The CDR3 covers 14 residues. CDR1 is DFQATT, CDR2 SNEGSKA, per germline (reference sequence). The CDR3 reads CSATIMTGDQPQHF. As DNA, the CDR3 is TGCAGTGCCACAATAATGACAGGGGATCAGCCCCAGCATTTT.

This clonotype was seen many times. This chain links TRBV18 with TRBJ2-2; D is unclear. Between the trimmed V and J ends, which lost 5 bases and 5 bases, there was a span of 3 bases. This CDR3 is 11 amino acids long. CDR1 is KGHSH and CDR2 is LQKENI in the germline V gene. The CDR3: CASSETGELFF. CDR3 nucleotide sequence: TGTGCCAGCTCAGAAACCGGGGAGCTGTTTTTT.

This clonotype was detected many times. The rearrangement links TRBV5-1 to TRBJ2-2; possible D gene TRBD1, 5 bases. In germline, CDR1 is SGHRS, CDR2 YFSETQ. The CDR3 is made up of 15 amino acids. Trimming stripped 0 bases from V and 3 bases from J, with 9 bases between. Here the CDR3 DNA reads TGCGCCAGCAGCTTGGCCACAGGAGACACCGGGGAGCTGTTTTTT. Encoded protein: CASSLATGDTGELFF.

This chain uses TRBV11-3 with TRBJ2-1; D gene ambiguous. From germline, CDR1 is SGHNT and CDR2 YENEEA. The CDR3 extends over 14 amino acids. V was trimmed by 1 base and J by 5 bases, leaving 9 bases between them. The CDR3 DNA sequence: TGTGCCAGCAGCTTAGTAGGGCAGAACAATGAGCAGTTCTTC. It specifies CASSLVGQNNEQFF.

This clonotype came up a few times. This chain uses TRBV12-3 or TRBV12-4 with TRBJ2-7, with a tentative D call TRBD1 (5 bases). The CDR3 is made up of 13 amino acids. Deletions cut 4 bases from V and 9 bases from J, with 16 bases between. The CDR3 sequence: CASSYTGYEWQYF. CDR3 bases: TGTGCCAGCAGTTATACAGGTTACGAGTGGCAGTACTTC.

The V and J genes are TRBV6-5 and TRBJ1-3, with D maybe TRBD1 (6 bases). The CDR3 runs to 13 residues. The V end was cut by 2 bases, the J end by 10 bases, with 12 bases between. Germline V gene sequence: CDR1 MNHEY, CDR2 SVGAGI. CDR3 bases: TGTGCCAGCAGTTACCGGGACACCGCGACCATATATTTT. Amino acid sequence: CASSYRDTATIYF.

The chain employs TRBV12-3 or TRBV12-4 and TRBJ1-6; D may be TRBD1 (5 bases). The germline V and J ends were trimmed by 5 bases and 9 bases, with 11 bases remaining between them. The CDR3 length is 13 residues. CDR3 DNA sequence: TGTGCCAGCAGTCAGACGGGGGGTTCACCCCTCCACTTT. Protein product: CASSQTGGSPLHF.

This clonotype was picked up a small number of times. The chain employs TRBV19 and TRBJ2-3, with TRBD2 as a possible D gene (5 bases). This CDR3 contains 17 residues. Germline V gene data show CDR1 as LNHDA and CDR2 as SQIVND (reference sequence). Trimming took 6 bases from V and 0 from J, leaving 19 bases between them. As DNA, the CDR3 is TGTGCCAGTAGCGTCACAACTGGAGCGGCTAGCACAGATACGCAGTATTTT. Its translation: CASSVTTGAASTDTQYF.

This clonotype was counted only a few times. The CDR3 coding sequence is TGTGCCAGCAGCTTGGACAGGGGGCTAAGTTCCTACGAGCAGTACTTC. This encodes CASSLDRGLSSYEQYF. This rearrangement joins TRBV5-8 to TRBJ2-7; 9 bases fit TRBD1. Germline CDR1 SGHTS, CDR2 YDEGEE. Germline trimming cut 0 bases from V and 1 base from J; bases unmatched to any gene: 5. This CDR3 comprises 16 residues.

CDR3 loop: CSASPAGAYKLFF. As DNA, the CDR3 is TGCAGTGCTTCTCCGGCCGGCGCATACAAACTGTTTTTT. V is TRBV20-1 and J is TRBJ1-4; D unresolved. The germline CDR1 and CDR2 sequences are DFQATT and SNEGSKA (reference sequence). The CDR3 consists of 13 residues. The V end was cut by 5 bases, the J end by 11 bases, with 18 bases between.

The chain has TRBV10-3 and TRBJ2-2, with 11 bases matching TRBD1. The ends lost 4 bases at V and 5 bases at J; junction bases unmatched: 3. This CDR3 is 15 amino acids long. Germline CDR1 reads ENHRY; CDR2 reads SYGVKD. The CDR3 DNA is TGTGCCATCAGTGGGACAGGGGGCAATACCGGGGAGCTGTTTTTT. This sequence encodes CAISGTGGNTGELFF.

There are a few counts of this clonotype. J is TRBJ2-7 and V is TRBV29-1; D is unresolved. Per germline, CDR1 SQVTM and CDR2 ANQGSEA. With 4 bases removed from V and 3 bases from J, the gap between germline ends came to 10 bases. The CDR3 is made up of 12 amino acids. Here the CDR3 reads CSVAMRYYEQYF. DNA of the CDR3: TGCAGCGTTGCGATGCGCTACTACGAGCAGTACTTC.

V gene TRBV5-8 combines with J gene TRBJ1-2; no firm D call. This CDR3 comprises 13 residues. Deletions cut 2 bases from V and 2 bases from J, with 7 bases between. From germline, CDR1 is SGHTS and CDR2 YDEGEE. The CDR3 protein is CASSFDKNYGYTF. DNA for the CDR3: TGTGCCAGCAGCTTCGACAAGAACTATGGCTACACCTTC.

In its sample, this clonotype was seen a few times. The chain carries TRBV20-1 and TRBJ1-1, with D unresolved. This CDR3 is 12 amino acids long. Trimming took 6 bases from V and 1 from J, leaving 9 bases between them. Germline loops: CDR1 DFQATT, CDR2 SNEGSKA (reference sequence). Written as DNA, the CDR3 is TGCAGTGCAGGGTCCCGGAACACTGAAGCTTTCTTT. It encodes CSAGSRNTEAFF.

This clonotype was observed a handful of times. The V gene is TRBV2, the J gene TRBJ2-5; TRBD2 matches at 7 bases. This CDR3 contains 13 residues. V dropped 7 bases and J dropped 1; count of bases not matched to a gene: 3. Per germline, CDR1 SNHLY and CDR2 FYNNEI. CDR3 nucleotides: TGTGCCAGCAAGGGAGGGATCCAAGAGACCCAGTACTTC. This sequence encodes CASKGGIQETQYF. The full variable domain, with the rest looked up from reference TRBV2 and TRBJ2-5, is EPEVTQTPSHQVTQMGQEVILRCVPISNHLYFYWYRQILGQKVEFLVSFYNNEISEKSEIFDDQFSVERPDGSNFTLKIRSTKLEDSAMYFCASKGGIQETQYFGPGTRLLVL.

V gene TRBV5-1 combines with J gene TRBJ1-1, with a tentative D call TRBD1 (5 bases). This CDR3 spans 14 amino acids. Trimming left V 3 bases short and J 4 bases short, with 13 bases between. The germline V gene has CDR1 SGHRS and CDR2 YFSETQ. The DNA of the CDR3 is TGCGCCAGCAGCTACCTGGGGCTGGCCACTGAAGCTTTCTTT. This codes for CASSYLGLATEAFF.

This clonotype was observed a handful of times. This chain uses TRBV4-1 with TRBJ1-1, with 7 nucleotides matching TRBD1. Trimming removed 4 bases from V and 7 bases from J; junction bases left unmatched: 9. The CDR3 is 14 amino acids. Germline V gives CDR1 MGHRA, CDR2 YSYEKL. The CDR3 sequence is CASSPRLRDSEAFF. CDR3 bases: TGCGCCAGCAGCCCACGTCTCCGGGACAGTGAAGCTTTCTTT.

This clonotype was counted between two and nine times. The chain joins TRBV7-2 to TRBJ1-2; TRBD1 is a possible D gene (5 bases). The CDR3 runs 15 residues. Germline V gene sequence: CDR1 SGHTA, CDR2 FQGNSA. V was trimmed by 0 bases and J by 7 bases, leaving 15 bases between them. CDR3 amino acids: CASSLAGGGWSGYTF. CDR3 DNA: TGTGCCAGCAGCTTAGCGGGGGGGGGATGGAGTGGCTACACCTTC.

The genes are TRBV6-4 and TRBJ1-1; no reliable D call. The CDR3 consists of 14 residues. Per germline, CDR1 MRHNA and CDR2 SNTAGT. V was cut by 0 bases and J by 7 bases, with 12 bases left in between. The chain's CDR3 is CASSDSSPGSEAFF. DNA of the CDR3: TGTGCCAGCAGTGACTCGTCACCGGGGAGTGAAGCTTTCTTT.